One sample yielded the 16 T cell receptor beta chains listed below, sequenced in a study of T cell responses to AZD1222 COVID-19 vaccine. The table came from immunoSEQ multiplex PCR; TCRdb's copy has only in-frame clones and leaves some out. The sample has over 100,000 clones, 65% to 90% seen once. The sample consisted of peripheral blood, taken on day 0 of AZD1222 vaccination. All receptors derive from an adult in good health.

The chain is built from TRBV2 and TRBJ2-7; 10 bases align to TRBD1. V shed 9 bases and J 6 bases; nucleotides not matched to a gene: 8. The CDR3 has 13 amino acids. Germline loops: CDR1 SNHLY, CDR2 FYNNEI. This CDR3 is CARGTGVLGEQYF. The CDR3, as DNA: TGTGCCAGGGGGACAGGGGTATTGGGCGAGCAGTACTTC.

The genes are TRBV6-2 or TRBV6-3 and TRBJ2-2; 7 bases align to TRBD2. The V segment lost 5 bases and the J segment 0 bases; nucleotides outside the gene matches: 6. The CDR3 is 16 amino acids. Germline lookup yields CDR1 MNHEY and CDR2 SVGEGT. This CDR3 reads CASSVSGDPNTGELFF. The CDR3 coding sequence is TGTGCCAGCAGTGTCAGCGGGGATCCGAACACCGGGGAGCTGTTTTTT.

The chain has TRBV2 and TRBJ1-1, with 8 bases that match TRBD1. V shed 5 bases, J shed 5 bases, and the junction held 4 bases outside the gene matches. CDR3 length equals 13 residues. Per germline, CDR1 SNHLY and CDR2 FYNNEI. In DNA, the CDR3 is TGTGCCAGCAGTCAGGGGGCCGGTACTGAAGCTTTCTTT. Translation: CASSQGAGTEAFF.

The chain employs TRBV15 and TRBJ2-1; D is possibly TRBD1 or TRBD2 (5 bases each). V lost 0 bases and J lost 0, with 15 bases in between. This CDR3 contains 18 residues. CDR1 and CDR2 (germline): LNHNV, YYDKDF (reference sequence). In nucleotides, the CDR3 is TGTGCCACCAGCAGAGATAGTACGGGGCTAAGCTCCTACAATGAGCAGTTCTTC. Protein: CATSRDSTGLSSYNEQFF.

The CDR3 reads CASSAAGAEADTQYF. The CDR3 DNA is TGTGCCAGCAGCGCCGCAGGGGCCGAGGCAGATACGCAGTATTTT. The chain joins TRBV9 to TRBJ2-3; a possible D gene is TRBD1 (6 bases). Germline V gene data show CDR1 as SGDLS and CDR2 as YYNGEE. This CDR3 has 15 amino acids. Trimming stripped 3 bases from V and 4 bases from J, with 15 bases between.

J is TRBJ1-2 and V is TRBV7-9; no firm D call. This CDR3 contains 13 residues. The V gene lost 2 bases and the J gene lost 5 bases, with 9 bases spanning the gap. CDR1 and CDR2 from the germline V gene are SEHNR and FQNEAQ (reference sequence). CDR3 sequence: CASSLYSEYGYTF. DNA of the CDR3: TGTGCCAGCAGCTTATATTCAGAGTATGGCTACACCTTC.

This clone appeared once. Other DNA sequences in this specimen translate into the identical CDR3. V and J are TRBV9 and TRBJ1-2; the D is unclear. With 0 bases removed from V and 8 bases from J, the gap between germline ends came to 8 bases. Germline values: CDR1 SGDLS, CDR2 YYNGEE. This CDR3 has 12 residues. CDR3 DNA: TGTGCCAGCAGCGTAGAGTGGGGAGGCTACACCTTC. Protein sequence: CASSVEWGGYTF.

The rearrangement joins TRBV4-3 to TRBJ1-5, with D unresolved. Germline V gene sequence: CDR1 LGHNA, CDR2 YSLEER. The CDR3 spans 16 residues. The V and J ends lost 4 bases and 0 bases respectively, with 13 bases between them. CDR3 residues: CASSPKRANSNQPQHF. The CDR3 region has the DNA TGCGCCAGCAGCCCGAAGAGGGCGAATAGCAATCAGCCCCAGCATTTT.

The chain couples TRBV9 to TRBJ2-3; the D gene is possibly TRBD2 (5 bases). CDR1 and CDR2 (germline): SGDLS, YYNGEE. The CDR3 sequence is 15 residues long. V was trimmed by 4 bases and J by 4 bases, leaving 16 bases between them. CDR3: CASSPWTPPADTQYF. CDR3 sequence (DNA): TGTGCCAGCAGCCCCTGGACTCCCCCCGCAGATACGCAGTATTTT. Full variable domain (outside the CDR3, taken from reference TRBV9 and TRBJ2-3): DSGVTQTPKHLITATGQRVTLRCSPRSGDLSVYWYQQSLDQGLQFLIQYYNGEERAKGNILERFSAQQFPDLHSELNLSSLELGDSALYFCASSPWTPPADTQYFGPGTRLTVL.

This clone was seen just once. CDR3 sequence (DNA): TGTGCCAGTAGTATCTACATGGGGGGGAACACTGAAGCTTTCTTT. Its protein is CASSIYMGGNTEAFF. The chain employs TRBV19 and TRBJ1-1; weak D call: TRBD1 (5 bases). The V gene's germline CDR1 is LNHDA and CDR2 SQIVND (reference sequence). V was clipped by 3 bases and J by 1 base, with 12 bases between them. The CDR3 has 15 amino acids.

The chain links TRBV11-2 to TRBJ1-4, with TRBD1 matching 10 bases. Trimming took 5 bases from V and 9 from J; bases not matched to a gene: 9. CDR1 is SGHAT and CDR2 is FQNNGV in the germline V gene. The CDR3 loop spans 15 amino acids. The DNA of the CDR3 is TGTGCCAGCAGCACCGGGACAGGGGTAATGAAAAAACTGTTTTTT. It codes for CASSTGTGVMKKLFF.

This chain joins TRBV24-1 and TRBJ1-5; 10 positions match TRBD1. This CDR3 is 17 amino acids long. J gave up 0 bases and V 6 bases, and 7 bases lay outside the gene matches. CDR1 is KGHDR, CDR2 SFDVKD, per germline. DNA for the CDR3: TGTGCCACCAGTTTTGGGACAGGGGAATATAGCAATCAGCCCCAGCATTTT. Protein: CATSFGTGEYSNQPQHF.

The gene calls are TRBV25-1 and TRBJ1-2; D is unresolved. Trimming cost V 6 bases and J 8 bases, with 10 bases left between them. Germline lookup yields CDR1 MGHDK and CDR2 SYGVNS. The CDR3 is 11 amino acids. CDR3 DNA sequence: TGTGCCAGCAGCCAAGGGCACGGCTACACCTTC. Translating it yields CASSQGHGYTF.

This clone was detected many times. This chain joins TRBV18 and TRBJ2-7, with 9 bases aligning to TRBD2. Germline V gene lookup returns CDR1 KGHSH and CDR2 LQKENI. The length of the CDR3 is 15 residues. The V gene end was trimmed by 3 bases and the J gene end by 4 bases; junction bases not matched to a gene: 7. The DNA for the CDR3 is TGTGCCAGCTCACCTCCGGGACTAGCTCTGTACGAGCAGTACTTC. As protein: CASSPPGLALYEQYF.

V is TRBV10-3 and J is TRBJ2-2; no definite D call. Germline assignment: CDR1 ENHRY and CDR2 SYGVKD. The CDR3 runs 14 residues. V lost 0 bases and J 6 bases, leaving 8 bases between the germline ends. This chain's CDR3 is CAISESLGPGELFF. The CDR3 DNA reads TGTGCCATCAGTGAGTCGCTAGGGCCCGGGGAGCTGTTTTTT.

This chain uses TRBV19 with TRBJ1-6; D is ambiguous. This CDR3 comprises 16 residues. Trimming removed 2 bases at V and 7 bases at J, with 15 bases between. Germline CDR1 reads LNHDA; CDR2 reads SQIVND (reference sequence). CDR3 nucleotides: TGTGCCAGTAGTATATCGGCAGCCGGCGGGAATTCACCCCTCCACTTT. Amino acids: CASSISAAGGNSPLHF.